The text below deals with one T cell receptor (beta chain). As processed by the authors: The authors estimated nucleated cell counts from reference gene primer amplification. The repertoire was sequenced with immunoSEQ multiplex PCR; TCRdb's copy has only in-frame clones and lacks some. V and J calls and clone size are given by that table; D and trimming were obtained from the DNA. Of 240,000 or so clones listed, approximately 84% are singletons. This record comes from a study of blood T cell repertoires in COVID-19. Study background: Acute-phase and convalescent COVID-19 samples originated in the United States, Italy and Spain. Nucleic acid was either cDNA or gDNA, and it came from T cells, B-cell-depleted T cells, or PBMCs.

Germline CDR1 reads SEHNR; CDR2 reads FQNEAQ (reference sequence). V lost 8 bases to trimming and J lost 0 bases; unmatched junction nucleotides: 9. The CDR3 runs to 16 residues. The specimen sequenced was peripheral blood. V gene TRBV7-9 combines with J gene TRBJ2-4; TRBD2 agrees at 8 bases. The source of this sequence is a woman in her 30s who had recovered from COVID-19. CDR3 region: CASLPAGGEAKNIQYF. DNA of the CDR3: TGTGCCAGCCTCCCCGCGGGGGGTGAAGCCAAAAACATTCAGTACTTC.